This T cell receptor (beta chain) came from a study of shared clonotypes between healthy human individuals. CDR1 is SGHTA, CDR2 FQGTGA, per germline. V lost 0 bases, J lost 10 bases, and 10 bases lay in between. The CDR3 has 13 residues. Study results and limitations: Rarefaction revealed incomplete sorted-subset sequencing despite large depth. When compared with the clonotypes that were shared by all four sorted-subset donors, the non-shared clonotypes turned out to have lower generation probabilities.

Sequencing used immunoSEQ multiplex PCR; TCRdb keeps in-frame clones, though not all of them. Seen here are millions of clones, about 92% observed once, and the top ten hold about 0.41%. With regard to this clone: Its antigen is not known.

Study donors comprised healthy, HIV-negative adults devoid of recent acute infection or vaccination. The V gene is TRBV7-3, the J gene TRBJ2-1; D call uncertain. The origin of this receptor is a young man in good health. Some clones in this sample may be carry-over from other donors' samples. The sequencing sample was made of naive CD4+ T cells from PBMCs. The subset: CD45RA+ positively selected. CDR3 residues: CASSLTTAREQFF. As DNA, the CDR3 is TGTGCCAGCAGCTTAACCACAGCTCGGGAGCAGTTCTTC.